The text below deals with one T cell receptor (beta chain). Its antigen is still unknown. This CDR3 is 13 amino acids long. Looked up from germline, CDR1 is SGHTA and CDR2 is FQGNSA. The sample belongs to a study of monozygotic twins with inflammatory bowel disease. General study results and limits: Researchers report that IBD patients shared fewer clonotypes with others than healthy twins, especially amid disease activity.

TCRdb reworked the 5' RACE reads into one entry per CDR3 protein, no DNA. The sample includes nearly 450,000 distinct CDR3 sequences. The TCR comes from a human donor with ulcerative colitis or Crohn's disease, or a healthy co-twin of an affected twin (not recorded which). The sequencing sample was made of blood. V usage is TRBV7-2 and J usage is TRBJ2-7. The CDR3 sequence is CASSLSRRYEQYF.